This record looks at one T cell receptor beta chain sequence and its context. Profiling relied on immunoSEQ multiplex PCR, and the TCRdb table lists in-frame clones only, not all of them. The repertoire includes 30,000 to 35,000 clones, approximately 89% of them detected once, and roughly 44% sits in the top ten. This sample was taken from a study of T cell responses to AZD1222 COVID-19 vaccine. About the research overall: Recipients boosted at about 4 weeks or about 12 weeks are pooled.

Germline CDR1 is SGHRS and CDR2 is YFSETQ. Trimming stripped 0 bases from V and 2 bases from J, with 8 bases between. The CDR3 is made up of 14 amino acids. The sequence derives from an adult in good health. The V and J genes are TRBV5-1 and TRBJ2-5; D is undetermined. Here the sequenced sample was peripheral blood, taken on day 0 of AZD1222 vaccination. CDR3: CASSLEGRQETQYF. The DNA for the CDR3 is TGCGCCAGCAGCTTGGAAGGCAGACAAGAGACCCAGTACTTC.